Below, 16 T cell receptor beta chains from the same sample are listed, as sequenced in a study of T cell responses to AZD1222 COVID-19 vaccine (dated by TCRdb to the early 2020s). Receptors were amplified or captured by the immunoSEQ multiplex PCR assay. Entries here come from immuneACCESS through TCRdb and include only in-frame sequences with V and J called. Some clones fail to appear in such tables; in the studies checked, an unresolved V gene covers under half of the shortfall, and the cause of the remainder is unknown. Within this sample are 95,000 to 150,000 clones, with roughly 88% of them counted one time only. Around 3.5% of the sample is held by the ten biggest clonotypes. The time point label here, explained by the study, means: baseline before first vaccination. The starting material was peripheral blood, obtained on day 0 of AZD1222 vaccination. The receptor source for this set is an adult in good health.

J is TRBJ1-3 and V is TRBV10-3; no definite D call. This CDR3 contains 17 residues. Germline CDR1 and CDR2: ENHRY and SYGVKD. With 0 bases removed from V and 0 bases from J, the gap between germline ends came to 12 bases. DNA of the CDR3: TGTGCCATCAGTGAGTCGAGGACCCGTTCCTCTGGAAACACCATATATTTT. Residues: CAISESRTRSSGNTIYF.

This sequence joins TRBV12-5 and TRBJ1-2, with D perhaps TRBD1 (5 bases). Germline lookup yields CDR1 LGHNT and CDR2 FRNRAP. Trimming removed 7 bases at V and 7 bases at J, with 16 bases between. The CDR3 spans 13 residues. CDR3 sequence reads: CASAFLRDGGYTF. Written as DNA, the CDR3 is TGTGCTAGTGCGTTTCTCAGGGATGGTGGCTACACCTTC. Full variable domain (remainder filled in from reference TRBV12-5 and TRBJ1-2): DARVTQTPRHKVTEMGQEVTMRCQPILGHNTVFWYRQTMMQGLELLAYFRNRAPLDDSGMPKDRFSAEMPDATLATLKIQPSEPRDSAVYFCASAFLRDGGYTFGSGTRLTVV.

The gene calls are TRBV7-6 and TRBJ1-1, with 9 nucleotides matching TRBD1. After removal of 5 bases from V and 1 base from J, the junction contained 11 bases not matched to a gene. This CDR3 region has 17 residues. Germline V gene data show CDR1 as SGHVS and CDR2 as FNYEAQ. DNA for the CDR3: TGTGCCAGCAGCCCGGGGACAGGGTGGAATCGGAACACTGAAGCTTTCTTT. It translates to CASSPGTGWNRNTEAFF.

The chain couples TRBV5-8 to TRBJ1-2; D remains unclear. The CDR3 has 16 amino acids. Trimming cost V 7 bases and J 5 bases, with 24 bases left between them. Germline lookup yields CDR1 SGHTS and CDR2 YDEGEE. The DNA for the CDR3 is TGTGCCAGCGACCTTGGTTACCATACAATTCCTTATGGCTACACCTTC. This translates into CASDLGYHTIPYGYTF. The variable domain in full, completed from reference TRBV5-8 and TRBJ1-2, reads EAGVTQSPTHLIKTRGQQATLRCSPISGHTSVYWYQQALGLGLQFLLWYDEGEERNRGNFPPRFSGRQFPNYSSELNVNALELEDSALYLCASDLGYHTIPYGYTFGSGTRLTVV.

The rearrangement uses TRBV19 and TRBJ1-5, with 7 bases identical to TRBD1. V shed 5 bases, J shed 6 bases, and the junction held 10 bases outside the gene matches. Germline loops: CDR1 LNHDA, CDR2 SQIVND (reference sequence). The CDR3 runs to 15 residues. Here the CDR3 reads CASSYTYRGSQPQHF. CDR3 nucleotides: TGTGCCAGTAGTTATACGTACAGGGGTTCTCAGCCCCAGCATTTT.

A remark on this clone: This sample includes further DNA sequences coding for the same CDR3. V is TRBV5-1 and J is TRBJ2-3; 9 bases fit TRBD1. The CDR3 is 14 amino acids. CDR1 and CDR2 (germline): SGHRS, YFSETQ. Trimming at V came to 4 bases and at J to 3 bases, leaving 3 bases not matched to a gene. The CDR3 DNA reads as TGCGCCAGCAGCCCGGGACAGGGAACAGATACGCAGTATTTT. Residues: CASSPGQGTDTQYF. The full variable domain, completed using reference TRBV5-1 and TRBJ2-3, is KAGVTQTPRYLIKTRGQQVTLSCSPISGHRSVSWYQQTPGQGLQFLFEYFSETQRNKGNFPGRFSGRQFSNSRSEMNVSTLELGDSALYLCASSPGQGTDTQYFGPGTRLTVL.

This chain joins TRBV18 and TRBJ2-7; 13 bases align to TRBD2. The ends lost 3 bases at V and 0 bases at J; junction bases unmatched: 2. Germline CDR1 and CDR2: KGHSH and LQKENI. The CDR3 is made up of 16 amino acids. CDR3 loop: CASSPGLAGDSYEQYF. CDR3 DNA sequence: TGTGCCAGCTCACCTGGACTAGCGGGGGACTCCTACGAGCAGTACTTC.

This clone was seen just once. The gene calls are TRBV19 and TRBJ1-5; 9 nucleotides agree with TRBD1. V was pared by 3 bases and J by 9 bases, with 18 bases of the junction left unmatched. The CDR3 sequence is 18 residues long. Germline-derived CDR1 and CDR2 are LNHDA and SQIVND (reference sequence). The CDR3 spells CASSIPSAGQGRARPQHF. CDR3 in DNA: TGTGCCAGTAGTATCCCCTCCGCGGGACAGGGTAGGGCTCGGCCCCAGCATTTT.

The V call is TRBV2, the J call TRBJ2-3; TRBD1 or TRBD2 may be the D gene (7 bases each). Trimming removed 5 bases at V and 1 base at J, with 13 bases between. Per the germline V gene, CDR1 is SNHLY and CDR2 is FYNNEI. This CDR3 spans 15 amino acids. CDR3 sequence: CASSTQGGGTDTQYF. CDR3 DNA sequence: TGTGCCAGCAGTACCCAGGGGGGGGGCACAGATACGCAGTATTTT.

The chain joins TRBV18 to TRBJ2-7, with unresolved D. V gave up 3 bases and J gave up 4 bases, with 13 bases separating them. In germline, CDR1 is KGHSH, CDR2 LQKENI. The CDR3 consists of 14 residues. The CDR3 sequence is CASSPGYTRYEQYF. Here the CDR3 DNA reads TGTGCCAGCTCACCGGGGTACACACGTTACGAGCAGTACTTC.

The chain is built from TRBV7-8 and TRBJ2-2; D might be TRBD2 (6 bases). There are 15 residues in the CDR3. The germline CDR1 and CDR2 sequences are SGHVS and FQNEAQ. Trimming pared 3 bases from V and 6 bases from J, leaving 14 bases between. Here the CDR3 reads CASSLRLDYAGELFF. DNA for the CDR3: TGTGCCAGCAGCTTGAGACTAGATTATGCCGGGGAGCTGTTTTTT.

The gene calls are TRBV6-4 and TRBJ1-1; TRBD1 matches at 7 bases. This CDR3 is built from 15 residues. V lost 6 bases and J lost 5; bases outside the gene matches: 12. CDR1 and CDR2 (germline): MRHNA, SNTAGT. In nucleotides, the CDR3 is TGTGCCAGCAGGGCCGACAGGGTTTTGAGTACTGAAGCTTTCTTT. Its protein is CASRADRVLSTEAFF.

The V gene is TRBV10-3, the J gene TRBJ1-2; D is perhaps TRBD1 (5 bases). CDR1 and CDR2 from the germline V gene are ENHRY and SYGVKD. With 4 bases removed from V and 7 bases from J, the gap between germline ends came to 13 bases. This CDR3 region has 13 residues. In nucleotides, the CDR3 is TGTGCCATCAGTGGGCAAGTGGGGGGTGGCTACACCTTC. It yields the protein CAISGQVGGGYTF.

This clone was counted a single time. The chain links TRBV6-6 to TRBJ1-2; D is possibly TRBD1 (6 bases). The length of the CDR3 is 13 residues. Germline loops: CDR1 MNHNY, CDR2 SVGAGI (reference sequence). V was clipped by 6 bases and J by 1 base, with 9 bases between them. The CDR3 loop reads CASSPGVNYGYTF. In nucleotides, the CDR3 is TGTGCCAGCAGCCCAGGGGTTAACTATGGCTACACCTTC.

V gene TRBV7-6 combines with J gene TRBJ2-3; no reliable D call. Germline CDR1 and CDR2: SGHVS and FNYEAQ. The V end was cut by 0 bases, the J end by 0 bases, with 7 bases between. This CDR3 has 15 amino acids. Written as DNA, the CDR3 is TGTGCCAGCAGCTTAGCCGGCCGTAGCACAGATACGCAGTATTTT. The encoded protein is CASSLAGRSTDTQYF.

The CDR3 reads CASSLRQGNTGELFF. DNA of the CDR3: TGTGCCAGCAGCTTAAGGCAGGGAAACACCGGGGAGCTGTTTTTT. This chain links TRBV7-3 with TRBJ2-2; perhaps TRBD1 as D (5 bases). Germline V CDR1 and CDR2: SGHTA, FQGTGA. The CDR3 length is 15 residues. V was pared by 1 base and J by 2 bases, with 8 bases between.